These 20 T cell receptor beta chains originate from one sample sequenced in a study of regulatory dendritic cells for organ transplantation. TCRdb's table, derived via immunoSEQ multiplex PCR, lists solely in-frame clones and lacks some. Of roughly 27,000 clones detected, approximately 82% appear once; the ten largest clones hold approximately 0.39%. Material for sequencing was naive CD8+ T cells from blood. Subset defined: CD45RA+ naive T cells. The receptors stem from a human donor in good health.

The CDR3 sequence: CASSPINPGELFF. CDR3 in DNA: TGTGCCAGCAGTCCTATCAACCCAGGGGAGCTGTTTTTT. V usage is TRBV6-5 and J usage is TRBJ2-2; D call uncertain. The V gene lost 5 bases and the J gene lost 8 bases, with 12 bases spanning the gap. The CDR3 has 13 amino acids. Looked up from germline, CDR1 is MNHEY and CDR2 is SVGAGI.

This chain connects TRBV28 to TRBJ2-1, with D unclear. V was trimmed by 5 bases and J by 7 bases, leaving 9 bases between them. CDR1 and CDR2 (germline): MDHEN, SYDVKM. The CDR3 extends over 12 amino acids. In nucleotides, the CDR3 is TGTGCCAGCAGTCCCCCCTTAAATGAGCAGTTCTTC. As protein: CASSPPLNEQFF.

The chain carries TRBV6-5 and TRBJ2-1; TRBD2 agrees at 13 bases. Germline lookup yields CDR1 MNHEY and CDR2 SVGAGI. This CDR3 comprises 13 residues. In DNA, the CDR3 is TGTGGCACAGGACTAGCGGGGGCCAATGAGCAGTTCTTC. Its translation: CGTGLAGANEQFF.

This chain links TRBV29-1 with TRBJ2-5, with D hard to call. This CDR3 is 14 amino acids long. Germline V gene data show CDR1 as SQVTM and CDR2 as ANQGSEA. V lost 6 bases and J lost 5, with 19 bases in between. Written as DNA, the CDR3 is TGCAGCGTCTCCGGAGAGGAAGGAGCGGAGACCCAGTACTTC. Amino acid sequence: CSVSGEEGAETQYF.

V and J are TRBV2 and TRBJ1-1, with D possibly matching TRBD1 (6 bases). Germline V gene sequence: CDR1 SNHLY, CDR2 FYNNEI. The CDR3 has 16 amino acids. The V end lost 10 bases, the J end lost 0 bases, and 21 bases lay between the germline ends. The CDR3 coding sequence is TGTGCCATCTTAGGGGTTGGCACAGGGATGAACACTGAAGCTTTCTTT. Amino acid sequence: CAILGVGTGMNTEAFF.

V usage is TRBV29-1 and J usage is TRBJ2-1; 12 bases fit TRBD2. Trimming took 4 bases from V and 7 from J; bases not matched to a gene: 11. Germline V gene sequence: CDR1 SQVTM, CDR2 ANQGSEA. The CDR3 totals 16 residues. DNA for the CDR3: TGCAGCGTTGTCATGCCTAGCGGGGGGGCGGGGAATGAGCAGTTCTTC. Its translation is CSVVMPSGGAGNEQFF.

The chain recombines TRBV7-6 with TRBJ1-2; 10 nucleotides align to TRBD1. The V gene end was trimmed by 4 bases and the J gene end by 6 bases; junction bases not matched to a gene: 5. Germline V gene data show CDR1 as SGHVS and CDR2 as FNYEAQ. The CDR3 is 14 residues long. This CDR3 reads CASSSTGGLDGYTF. The CDR3 DNA is TGTGCCAGCAGCTCGACAGGGGGCCTGGATGGCTACACCTTC.

The chain carries TRBV9 and TRBJ2-7; D might be TRBD2 (5 bases). V lost 0 bases to trimming and J lost 3 bases, with 13 bases between them. The CDR3 is made up of 15 amino acids. The germline CDR1 and CDR2 sequences are SGDLS and YYNGEE. For the CDR3, the DNA is TGTGCCAGCAGCGTAGGAGGGCAGGTCCACTACGAGCAGTACTTC. Translating it yields CASSVGGQVHYEQYF.

The J gene is TRBJ1-2, the V gene TRBV9, with a tentative D call TRBD1 (5 bases). The CDR3 covers 14 residues. Germline V gene data show CDR1 as SGDLS and CDR2 as YYNGEE. The germline V and J ends were trimmed by 3 bases and 1 base, with 10 bases remaining between them. The CDR3, as DNA: TGTGCCAGCAGCGGCGGGGACCGTAACTATGGCTACACCTTC. Residues: CASSGGDRNYGYTF.

The rearrangement links TRBV4-1 to TRBJ2-7, with D maybe TRBD2 (5 bases). Germline CDR1 and CDR2: MGHRA and YSYEKL. This CDR3 contains 14 residues. Deletions cut 1 base from V and 3 bases from J, with 10 bases between. The CDR3 sequence: CASSQAGRNYEQYF. The CDR3 DNA reads TGCGCCAGCAGCCAAGCGGGAAGGAACTACGAGCAGTACTTC.

J is TRBJ2-3 and V is TRBV7-9, with 7 bases that match TRBD2. With 4 bases clipped from V and 12 bases from J, the junction kept 13 bases outside the gene matches. CDR3 length: 14 amino acids. Germline values: CDR1 SEHNR, CDR2 FQNEAQ (reference sequence). CDR3 in amino acids: CASSSNDGLVSQYF. DNA for the CDR3: TGTGCCAGCAGCTCGAACGACGGACTAGTGTCACAGTATTTT.

A few counts support this clone. The chain has TRBV27 and TRBJ2-1, with a possible D match to TRBD1 (6 bases). Trimming took 2 bases from V and 5 from J, leaving 10 bases between them. The CDR3 runs 14 residues. Germline V gives CDR1 MNHEY, CDR2 SMNVEV (reference sequence). In DNA, the CDR3 is TGTGCCAGCAGTTTAGGGACAATGGACAATGAGCAGTTCTTC. This gives the protein CASSLGTMDNEQFF.

The chain joins TRBV27 to TRBJ1-5, with 10 bases that match TRBD1. Per the germline V gene, CDR1 is MNHEY and CDR2 is SMNVEV (reference sequence). V lost 8 bases and J lost 3; bases outside the gene matches: 4. The CDR3 consists of 14 residues. Written as DNA, the CDR3 is TGTGCCAGCCGGACAGGGGGAAACAATCAGCCCCAGCATTTT. Its protein is CASRTGGNNQPQHF.

This sequence joins TRBV29-1 and TRBJ1-3, with a possible D match to TRBD1 (5 bases). CDR1 and CDR2 (germline): SQVTM, ANQGSEA. The ends were cut back, 4 bases at V and 3 bases at J, with 10 bases in the middle. This CDR3 has 13 amino acids. The CDR3 sequence is CSVGGGSGNTIYF. CDR3 sequence (DNA): TGCAGCGTTGGGGGGGGGAGTGGAAACACCATATATTTT.

The rearrangement joins TRBV18 to TRBJ2-1, with 10 bases that match TRBD2. Germline V gives CDR1 KGHSH, CDR2 LQKENI. This CDR3 contains 15 residues. The junction had 4 bases not matched to a gene; V was cut back by 0 bases and J by 8 bases. The CDR3 reads CASSPPGTSDYEQFF. The CDR3 DNA is TGTGCCAGCTCACCACCCGGGACTAGCGACTATGAGCAGTTCTTC.

CDR3 amino acids: CASSPGQLNTEAFF. The CDR3 DNA reads as TGTGCCAGCAGTCCGGGACAGCTAAACACTGAAGCTTTCTTT. This chain connects TRBV27 to TRBJ1-1, with 7 bases identical to TRBD1. The CDR3 extends over 14 amino acids. CDR1 is MNHEY, CDR2 SMNVEV, per germline (reference sequence). V shed 5 bases, J shed 2 bases, and the junction held 5 bases outside the gene matches.

J is TRBJ1-5 and V is TRBV4-1; a weak D match, TRBD1 (5 bases). Germline V gives CDR1 MGHRA, CDR2 YSYEKL. The V gene lost 0 bases and the J gene lost 0 bases, with 9 bases spanning the gap. This CDR3 has 16 residues. For the CDR3, the DNA is TGCGCCAGCAGCCAAGATGACAGTTATAGCAATCAGCCCCAGCATTTT. This codes for CASSQDDSYSNQPQHF.

The chain has TRBV6-6 and TRBJ1-4, with TRBD1 matching over 9 bases. After removal of 6 bases from V and 5 bases from J, the junction contained 4 bases not matched to a gene. Per germline, CDR1 MNHNY and CDR2 SVGAGI (reference sequence). The CDR3 totals 14 residues. The CDR3 DNA reads TGTGCCAGCAGACCCGGGACAGGGAATGAAAAACTGTTTTTT. It encodes CASRPGTGNEKLFF.

The chain carries TRBV9 and TRBJ1-5, with D possibly matching TRBD1 (6 bases). The CDR3 spans 12 residues. Trimming left V 8 bases short and J 3 bases short, with 9 bases between. The germline gives CDR1 SGDLS, CDR2 YYNGEE. DNA for the CDR3: TGTGCCAGTGGACAGCTCAATCAGCCCCAGCATTTT. This encodes CASGQLNQPQHF. The variable domain in full, completed from reference TRBV9 and TRBJ1-5, reads DSGVTQTPKHLITATGQRVTLRCSPRSGDLSVYWYQQSLDQGLQFLIQYYNGEERAKGNILERFSAQQFPDLHSELNLSSLELGDSALYFCASGQLNQPQHFGDGTRLSIL.

The rearrangement uses TRBV5-1 and TRBJ2-2, with 9 bases matching TRBD1. Germline CDR1 reads SGHRS; CDR2 reads YFSETQ. The CDR3 spans 16 residues. V lost 0 bases to trimming and J lost 6 bases; unmatched junction nucleotides: 6. This chain's CDR3 is CASSLGDRELPGELFF. CDR3 DNA: TGCGCCAGCAGCTTGGGGGACAGGGAACTGCCCGGGGAGCTGTTTTTT. The whole variable domain, remainder taken from reference TRBV5-1 and TRBJ2-2, is KAGVTQTPRYLIKTRGQQVTLSCSPISGHRSVSWYQQTPGQGLQFLFEYFSETQRNKGNFPGRFSGRQFSNSRSEMNVSTLELGDSALYLCASSLGDRELPGELFFGEGSRLTVL.